Each of the 10 T cell receptor beta chains below was sequenced from the same sample in a study of radiotherapy plus CTLA-4 blockade in lung cancer. Method: immunoSEQ multiplex PCR; TCRdb's copy keeps in-frame clones and lacks some. The data hold roughly 88,000 clones, with 83% observed a single time. The sequences come from peripheral blood, collected from a patient treated with radiotherapy plus ipilimumab. These receptors were obtained from a human donor with non-small cell lung cancer who had stable disease on radiotherapy plus ipilimumab.

This clone was seen a single time. The chain has TRBV27 and TRBJ2-7; tentative D call: TRBD2 (7 bases). The germline V gene has CDR1 MNHEY and CDR2 SMNVEV (reference sequence). Trimming took 5 bases from V and 6 from J, leaving 17 bases between them. The CDR3 runs 14 residues. The CDR3 DNA reads as TGTGCCAGCAGTCCTTCCTGGGGGGGCTTCGAGCAGTACTTC. This sequence encodes CASSPSWGGFEQYF.

This clone was seen a handful of times. The chain combines TRBV4-2 with TRBJ1-4; D is possibly TRBD1 (6 bases). Trimming cost V 1 base and J 8 bases, with 20 bases left between them. Germline CDR1 is LGHNA and CDR2 is YNFKEQ. The CDR3 covers 17 residues. CDR3: CASSQVIKAGADEKLFF. In DNA form, the CDR3 reads TGTGCCAGCAGCCAAGTAATCAAGGCAGGGGCGGACGAAAAACTGTTTTTT.

The chain joins TRBV12-5 to TRBJ2-5; 9 bases fit TRBD2. V was pared by 7 bases and J by 6 bases, with 6 bases of the junction left unmatched. Germline V CDR1 and CDR2: LGHNT, FRNRAP. The CDR3 spans 13 residues. The DNA for the CDR3 is TGTGCTAGTGCCCCGCGGGGGGGGCAGACCCAGTACTTC. Protein product: CASAPRGGQTQYF.

The table lists this clone with a few counts. The V call is TRBV19, the J call TRBJ1-5, with a possible D match to TRBD1 (5 bases). V was trimmed by 4 bases and J by 3 bases, leaving 10 bases between them. There are 14 residues in the CDR3. Germline V CDR1 and CDR2: LNHDA, SQIVND (reference sequence). CDR3 nucleotides: TGTGCCAGTAGTAGAGACAGCCCCAATCAGCCCCAGCATTTT. This sequence encodes CASSRDSPNQPQHF.

This chain connects TRBV7-3 to TRBJ1-5; possible D gene TRBD1, 6 bases. The CDR3 spans 14 residues. The V end lost 5 bases, the J end lost 6 bases, and 14 bases lay between the germline ends. Germline CDR1 and CDR2: SGHTA and FQGTGA. Written as DNA, the CDR3 is TGTGCCAGCAGCGTAAAGGGGGGTGGTCAGCCCCAGCATTTT. This translates into CASSVKGGGQPQHF.

The chain couples TRBV6-6 to TRBJ1-1; D not certain. The germline gives CDR1 MNHNY, CDR2 SVGAGI (reference sequence). This CDR3 spans 13 amino acids. With 7 bases removed from V and 1 base from J, the gap between germline ends came to 10 bases. CDR3 protein: CASTKGGNTEAFF. CDR3 DNA sequence: TGTGCCAGCACCAAAGGCGGGAACACTGAAGCTTTCTTT.

V is TRBV5-1 and J is TRBJ2-3; D is unclear. V was cut by 0 bases and J by 6 bases, with 5 bases left in between. From germline, CDR1 is SGHRS and CDR2 YFSETQ. The CDR3 length is 12 residues. CDR3 protein: CASSLDSDTQYF. The CDR3 DNA reads as TGCGCCAGCAGCTTGGATTCCGATACGCAGTATTTT.

This clone was seen more than once but under ten times. Within the sample, other DNA sequences also encode this same CDR3. The chain has TRBV7-3 and TRBJ2-1; 14 bases fit TRBD2. Germline V gene data show CDR1 as SGHTA and CDR2 as FQGTGA. The CDR3 has 16 residues. With 5 bases clipped from V and 2 bases from J, the junction kept 2 bases outside the gene matches. The CDR3 region has the DNA TGTGCCAGCAGCCTGGGACTAGCGGGAGCCTACAATGAGCAGTTCTTC. This sequence encodes CASSLGLAGAYNEQFF.

This sequence joins TRBV5-4 and TRBJ2-7, with 9 bases identical to TRBD2. The germline V gene has CDR1 SGHNT and CDR2 YYREEE (reference sequence). V dropped 0 bases and J dropped 1; count of bases not matched to a gene: 2. This CDR3 is built from 15 residues. The CDR3 spells CASSLASGVSYEQYF. DNA for the CDR3: TGTGCCAGCAGCTTGGCTAGCGGGGTTTCCTACGAGCAGTACTTC.

This sequence joins TRBV7-6 and TRBJ2-2, with TRBD2 matching 7 bases. Germline CDR1 reads SGHVS; CDR2 reads FNYEAQ. The V segment lost 1 base and the J segment 3 bases; nucleotides outside the gene matches: 5. The CDR3 has 16 amino acids. The CDR3 sequence: CASSLVRGVDTGELFF. CDR3 in DNA: TGTGCCAGCAGCTTAGTACGGGGGGTAGACACCGGGGAGCTGTTTTTT. Full variable domain (remainder filled in from reference TRBV7-6 and TRBJ2-2): GAGVSQSPRYKVTKRGQDVALRCDPISGHVSLYWYRQALGQGPEFLTYFNYEAQQDKSGLPNDRFSAERPEGSISTLTIQRTEQRDSAMYRCASSLVRGVDTGELFFGEGSRLTVL.